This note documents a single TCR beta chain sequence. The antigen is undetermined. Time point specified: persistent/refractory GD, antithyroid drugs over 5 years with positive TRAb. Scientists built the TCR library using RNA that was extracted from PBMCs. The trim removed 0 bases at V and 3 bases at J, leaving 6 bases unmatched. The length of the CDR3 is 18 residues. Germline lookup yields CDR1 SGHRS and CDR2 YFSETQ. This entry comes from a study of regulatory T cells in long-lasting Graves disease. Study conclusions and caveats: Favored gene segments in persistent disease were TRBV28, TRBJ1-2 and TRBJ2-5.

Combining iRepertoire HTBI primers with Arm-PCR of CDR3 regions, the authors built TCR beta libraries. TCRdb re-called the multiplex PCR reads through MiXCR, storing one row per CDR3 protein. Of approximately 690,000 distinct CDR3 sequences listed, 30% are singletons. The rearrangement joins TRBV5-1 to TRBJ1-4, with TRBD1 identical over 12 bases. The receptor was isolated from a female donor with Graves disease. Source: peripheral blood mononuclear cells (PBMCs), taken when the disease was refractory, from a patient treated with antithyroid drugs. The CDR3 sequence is CASSLALRDRGPNEKLFF. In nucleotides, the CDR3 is TGCGCCAGCAGCTTGGCGCTCCGGGACAGGGGGCCTAATGAAAAACTGTTTTTT.